This TCR beta chain was captured in a study of control samples from healthy donors and cancer patients (dated by TCRdb to about 2020). From the cysteine up to the phenylalanine, the CDR3 has a length of 14 residues. Only the CDR3 part of the read is kept: 42 bases, read in frame from the first base. CDR1 KGHDR and CDR2 SFDVKD are derived from the germline V gene. V has 0 bases trimmed and J has 10 bases trimmed; junction bases matching no gene number 7. Points on this clone: The clone's antigen remains unknown. It has no much larger one-base neighbor in the sample; base qualities were not kept.

Library construction relied on the immunoSEQ multiplex PCR assay. TCRdb holds this immuneACCESS table with in-frame rearrangements only. Some clones are missing; in checked studies, unresolved V genes explain under half, and the rest has no known cause. The sample table shows about 20,000 clones, and around 89% are seen once. The ten largest account for just over 9% of the sample. The sequence was collected from a woman in her fifties or sixties with head and neck cancer. What was sequenced was PBMCs. The V and J segments used are TRBV24-1 and TRBJ1-1; the junction holds 7 bases that match TRBD1. DNA sequence: TGTGCCACCAGTGATTTGGACAGGGTTGTTGGAGCTTTCTTT. Protein translation: CATSDLDRVVGAFF.